The clone carrying this T cell receptor (beta chain) appeared a single time. Antigen: not known. With 2 bases clipped from V and 5 bases from J, the junction kept 5 bases outside the gene matches. The germline V gene encodes CDR1 MNHNY and CDR2 SVGAGI (reference sequence). The CDR3 totals 14 residues. This sample was taken from a study of T cell responses to AZD1222 COVID-19 vaccine. About the study: Pooling of second doses given at about 4 or about 12 weeks was done.

Profiling relied on immunoSEQ multiplex PCR, and the TCRdb table lists in-frame clones only, not all of them. This table has some 140,000 clones, about 90% appearing once. Study-level results: Donors were largely white British and mainly female; clonal diversity was possibly underestimated. A reported finding is that nearly half of spike-specific TCRs target unmutated variant regions.

V is TRBV6-6 and J is TRBJ1-1, with 7 bases lining up with TRBD1. Sequences were derived from peripheral blood, sampled on day 0 of AZD1222 vaccination. This receptor was identified in an adult in good health. For the CDR3, the DNA is TGTGCCAGCAGTTACGAGGGGGCAGATACTGAAGCTTTCTTT. Translated: CASSYEGADTEAFF.